Listed below are T cell receptor beta chains from one sample, sequenced in a study of lymphopenia after photon versus proton radiotherapy. TCRdb keeps only in-frame clones here, not all; method: immunoSEQ multiplex PCR. The sample records about 70,000 clones, just under 95% being singletons. Source: peripheral blood, taken from a patient treated with photon-based radiotherapy. The receptors come from a woman in her thirties or forties with cholangiocarcinoma. CDR3s include the opening cysteine and the closing phenylalanine or tryptophan. The order of the fields is J gene, clone size, V gene, D gene, CDR3 DNA, CDR3 protein. D genes are given only for firm matches. Expanded clones are given a class, and other clones once, few, many or no size at all.

J gene: TRBJ2-7
clone size: -
V gene: TRBV19
D gene: -
CDR3 DNA: TGTGCCAGTAGTAGCTCACAGGGTATGGTCTACGAGCAGTACTTC
CDR3 protein: CASSSSQGMVYEQYF

J gene: TRBJ1-1
clone size: -
V gene: TRBV9
D gene: -
CDR3 DNA: TGTGCCAGCAGCGGTACAGGGATGAACACTGAAGCTTTCTTT
CDR3 protein: CASSGTGMNTEAFF

J gene: TRBJ1-1
clone size: -
V gene: TRBV28
D gene: -
CDR3 DNA: TGTGCCAGCAGGCCCTTACCCGGACTGCTGAACACTGAAGCTTTCTTT
CDR3 protein: CASRPLPGLLNTEAFF

J gene: TRBJ1-1
clone size: once
V gene: TRBV2
D gene: -
CDR3 DNA: TGTGCCAGCAGCAGGGGTCCTAGAGCTGAAGCTTTCTTT
CDR3 protein: CASSRGPRAEAFF

J gene: TRBJ1-5
clone size: once
V gene: TRBV5-1
D gene: -
CDR3 DNA: TGCGCCAGCAGCTTGGTTGAGCTCGGGCCCCAGCATTTT
CDR3 protein: CASSLVELGPQHF

J gene: TRBJ1-4
clone size: -
V gene: TRBV10-3
D gene: -
CDR3 DNA: TGTGCCATCAGGTCACGGGAGAGGGATGAAAAACTGTTTTTT
CDR3 protein: CAIRSRERDEKLFF

J gene: TRBJ2-7
clone size: -
V gene: TRBV19
D gene: -
CDR3 DNA: TGTGCCAGTAGTAAGATGGGAGTCTACGAGCAGTACTTC
CDR3 protein: CASSKMGVYEQYF

J gene: TRBJ2-2
clone size: -
V gene: TRBV6-5
D gene: -
CDR3 DNA: TGTGCCAGCAGTTACATTGGGGAGCTGTTTTTT
CDR3 protein: CASSYIGELFF

J gene: TRBJ2-5
clone size: -
V gene: TRBV9
D gene: -
CDR3 DNA: TGTGCCAGCAGCGTAGCTCAAGAGCTTGGTCAGGAGACCCAGTACTTC
CDR3 protein: CASSVAQELGQETQYF

J gene: TRBJ2-7
clone size: -
V gene: TRBV2
D gene: TRBD2
CDR3 DNA: TGTGCCAGCAGACTAGCGGTCCTAGGGGAGCAGTACTTC
CDR3 protein: CASRLAVLGEQYF

J gene: TRBJ1-1
clone size: -
V gene: TRBV29-1
D gene: TRBD1
CDR3 DNA: TGCAGCGTCGAGGGGGCGAACACTGAAGCTTTCTTT
CDR3 protein: CSVEGANTEAFF

J gene: TRBJ1-1
clone size: -
V gene: TRBV30
D gene: -
CDR3 DNA: TGTGCCTGGAGTGTAGGACTTAGCCGGGCTGAAGCTTTCTTT
CDR3 protein: CAWSVGLSRAEAFF

J gene: TRBJ2-5
clone size: -
V gene: TRBV7-2
D gene: TRBD1
CDR3 DNA: TGTGCCAGCAGCTTAACGCGGGACAGGGCGGGCGGGACCCAGTACTTC
CDR3 protein: CASSLTRDRAGGTQYF

J gene: TRBJ2-2
clone size: -
V gene: TRBV5-1
D gene: -
CDR3 DNA: TGCGCCAGCAGCCGATCTGGCACCGGGGAGCTGTTTTTT
CDR3 protein: CASSRSGTGELFF

J gene: TRBJ1-3
clone size: -
V gene: TRBV19
D gene: -
CDR3 DNA: TGTGCCAGTAGCCTTGGGGGCACCATATATTTT
CDR3 protein: CASSLGGTIYF

J gene: TRBJ2-3
clone size: -
V gene: TRBV10-3
D gene: -
CDR3 DNA: TGTGCCATCAGTGACACAGATACGCAGTATTTT
CDR3 protein: CAISDTDTQYF

J gene: TRBJ1-6
clone size: -
V gene: TRBV7-9
D gene: -
CDR3 DNA: TGTGCCAGCAGCCCCCTCAGGAGCTCCTATAATTCACCCCTCCACTTT
CDR3 protein: CASSPLRSSYNSPLHF

J gene: TRBJ1-1
clone size: -
V gene: TRBV4-1
D gene: TRBD1
CDR3 DNA: TGCGCCAGCAGCCAAGATCATGACAGGGTCACTGAAGCTTTCTTT
CDR3 protein: CASSQDHDRVTEAFF

J gene: TRBJ2-7
clone size: -
V gene: TRBV27
D gene: -
CDR3 DNA: TGTGCCAGCAGTTTAGGGCCTGCCTACGAGCAGTACTTC
CDR3 protein: CASSLGPAYEQYF

J gene: TRBJ2-7
clone size: -
V gene: TRBV6-5
D gene: TRBD2
CDR3 DNA: TGTGCCAGCAGTTACTCTAAGACTAGCGGGGGAGCCGAGCAGTACTTC
CDR3 protein: CASSYSKTSGGAEQYF

J gene: TRBJ2-7
clone size: -
V gene: TRBV7-9
D gene: TRBD2
CDR3 DNA: TGTGCCAGCAGTCCGGGACTAGCCCTGTACGAGCAGTACTTC
CDR3 protein: CASSPGLALYEQYF

J gene: TRBJ2-1
clone size: -
V gene: TRBV7-2
D gene: -
CDR3 DNA: TGTGCCAGCAGCCAGGGCCCCTCGGATGAGCAGTTCTTC
CDR3 protein: CASSQGPSDEQFF

J gene: TRBJ1-1
clone size: -
V gene: TRBV5-4
D gene: -
CDR3 DNA: TGTGCCAGCAGCCCCTTAGGACAGATAAACACTGAAGCTTTCTTT
CDR3 protein: CASSPLGQINTEAFF

J gene: TRBJ1-4
clone size: -
V gene: TRBV7-8
D gene: TRBD1
CDR3 DNA: TGTGCCAGCAGCTCCTACGGGACAGGGGAGCAGAAACTGTTTTTT
CDR3 protein: CASSSYGTGEQKLFF

J gene: TRBJ1-2
clone size: -
V gene: TRBV6-1
D gene: -
CDR3 DNA: TGTGCCAGCAGTGATTTCGGTTTGGGAGGCTACACCTTC
CDR3 protein: CASSDFGLGGYTF

J gene: TRBJ2-2
clone size: -
V gene: TRBV4-1
D gene: TRBD1
CDR3 DNA: TGCGCCAGCACCCAATCGGGGACAGGGGGTACCGGGGAGCTGTTTTTT
CDR3 protein: CASTQSGTGGTGELFF

J gene: TRBJ1-3
clone size: -
V gene: TRBV7-9
D gene: -
CDR3 DNA: TGTGCCAGCAGCTTAGAACAGGGCGGAAACACCATATATTTT
CDR3 protein: CASSLEQGGNTIYF

J gene: TRBJ1-6
clone size: few
V gene: TRBV2
D gene: -
CDR3 DNA: TGTGCCAGCCGGGCCGGGGAAGGTTCACCCCTCCACTTT
CDR3 protein: CASRAGEGSPLHF

J gene: TRBJ1-1
clone size: -
V gene: TRBV27
D gene: -
CDR3 DNA: TGTGCCAGCACCTCTGCTTTTGGTGTTGCGAACACTGAAGCTTTCTTT
CDR3 protein: CASTSAFGVANTEAFF

J gene: TRBJ2-4
clone size: -
V gene: TRBV11-3
D gene: -
CDR3 DNA: TGTGCCAGCAGCCAACGTTCAACAGCAGGCAAAAACATTCAGTACTTC
CDR3 protein: CASSQRSTAGKNIQYF

J gene: TRBJ1-5
clone size: -
V gene: TRBV10-3
D gene: -
CDR3 DNA: TGTGCCATCAGTGATATAGGGGTCTCTAGCAATCAGCCCCAGCATTTT
CDR3 protein: CAISDIGVSSNQPQHF

J gene: TRBJ1-5
clone size: few
V gene: TRBV27
D gene: -
CDR3 DNA: TGTGCCAGCAGTCCCCTGGGTAGCAATCAGCCCCAGCATTTT
CDR3 protein: CASSPLGSNQPQHF

J gene: TRBJ2-6
clone size: -
V gene: TRBV5-8
D gene: -
CDR3 DNA: TGTGCCAGCAGCTTGATGAGGTCTGGGGCCAACGTCCTGACTTTC
CDR3 protein: CASSLMRSGANVLTF

J gene: TRBJ2-4
clone size: -
V gene: TRBV4-1
D gene: -
CDR3 DNA: TGCGCCAGCAGCCGTCAGGGCTTAGCCAAAAACATTCAGTACTTC
CDR3 protein: CASSRQGLAKNIQYF

J gene: TRBJ2-3
clone size: -
V gene: TRBV18
D gene: TRBD2
CDR3 DNA: TGTGCCACCAGTGTGCGGGGGGACACAGATACGCAGTATTTT
CDR3 protein: CATSVRGDTDTQYF

J gene: TRBJ2-1
clone size: -
V gene: TRBV4-1
D gene: -
CDR3 DNA: TGCGCCAGCAGATTAGTGGGGGGGCGGGGAGATGAGCAGTTCTTC
CDR3 protein: CASRLVGGRGDEQFF

J gene: TRBJ2-3
clone size: -
V gene: TRBV4-3
D gene: TRBD1
CDR3 DNA: TGCGCCAGCAGCCCCGGGACGGGACAGGGGTTAGCTAGCGGAAGCACAGATACGCAGTATTTT
CDR3 protein: CASSPGTGQGLASGSTDTQYF

J gene: TRBJ2-1
clone size: few
V gene: TRBV7-3
D gene: TRBD1
CDR3 DNA: TGTGCCAGCAGTCCGGGACAGGGCTACAATGAGCAGTTCTTC
CDR3 protein: CASSPGQGYNEQFF

J gene: TRBJ2-1
clone size: -
V gene: TRBV5-4
D gene: -
CDR3 DNA: TGTGCCAGCAGCTCACAGGGATACAATGAGCAGTTCTTC
CDR3 protein: CASSSQGYNEQFF

J gene: TRBJ1-5
clone size: -
V gene: TRBV15
D gene: -
CDR3 DNA: TGTGCCACCGTGATGGGGCGAAGCAATCAGCCCCAGCATTTT
CDR3 protein: CATVMGRSNQPQHF

J gene: TRBJ2-3
clone size: -
V gene: TRBV5-1
D gene: -
CDR3 DNA: TGCGCCAGCAGCTTTTCTACTGGACCGGGCACAGATACGCAGTATTTT
CDR3 protein: CASSFSTGPGTDTQYF

J gene: TRBJ2-7
clone size: -
V gene: TRBV5-1
D gene: -
CDR3 DNA: TGCGCCAGCAGCTGGGGGGCAGAGAACGAGCAGTACTTC
CDR3 protein: CASSWGAENEQYF

J gene: TRBJ1-2
clone size: -
V gene: TRBV15
D gene: TRBD1
CDR3 DNA: TGTGCCACCAGCCGAAACAGGGGTGGCTACACCTTC
CDR3 protein: CATSRNRGGYTF

J gene: TRBJ2-5
clone size: -
V gene: TRBV4-1
D gene: TRBD2
CDR3 DNA: TGCGCCAGCAGCCCGGGAGATAGAGGGGAGGGAGAGACCCAGTACTTC
CDR3 protein: CASSPGDRGEGETQYF

J gene: TRBJ2-1
clone size: -
V gene: TRBV29-1
D gene: -
CDR3 DNA: TGCAGCGTTGGGGGTAATGAGCAGTTCTTC
CDR3 protein: CSVGGNEQFF

J gene: TRBJ1-1
clone size: -
V gene: TRBV4-2
D gene: -
CDR3 DNA: TGTGCCAGCAGCCAAGGGGCCGGGGGCGACACTGAAGCTTTCTTT
CDR3 protein: CASSQGAGGDTEAFF

J gene: TRBJ1-5
clone size: -
V gene: TRBV28
D gene: -
CDR3 DNA: TGTGCCAGCAGTTTGGCAGGCAATCAGCCCCAGCATTTT
CDR3 protein: CASSLAGNQPQHF

J gene: TRBJ1-3
clone size: -
V gene: TRBV10-3
D gene: TRBD1
CDR3 DNA: TGTGCCATCAGACAGGGGTCCTCTGGAAACACCATATATTTT
CDR3 protein: CAIRQGSSGNTIYF

J gene: TRBJ1-2
clone size: few
V gene: TRBV2
D gene: -
CDR3 DNA: TGTGCCAGCAGTTCCAAACCCTTAGCTAACTATGGCTACACCTTC
CDR3 protein: CASSSKPLANYGYTF